This T cell receptor (beta chain) was captured by sequencing in a study of control samples from healthy donors and cancer patients. Assay: immunoSEQ multiplex PCR; the TCRdb copy retains only in-frame clones and omits some. The data contain 160,000 or so clones, 80% to 95% of them singletons. The CDR3 is made up of 16 amino acids. The V gene's germline CDR1 is LGHNA and CDR2 YSLEER. The J segment lost 4 bases and the V segment lost 1 base, leaving 6 bases of the junction unmatched. The chain combines TRBV4-3 with TRBJ2-1, with 8 bases aligning to TRBD2. The clonotype originates from a woman aged 30 to 39 in good health. Specimen: blood. For the CDR3, the DNA is TGCGCCAGCAGCCAAGGGGGCGGGGGGAGTTACAATGAGCAGTTCTTC. This translates into CASSQGGGGSYNEQFF.